This TCR beta chain came from a study of T cell responses to AZD1222 COVID-19 vaccine (dated by TCRdb to the early 2020s). Regarding the research as a whole: AZD1222 recipients given second doses at about 4 weeks or at about 12 weeks were pooled, since spike-specific TCR depth and breadth were not found to differ between the two schedules. A total of about 230 trial participants underwent TCR sequencing, of whom around 200 received two doses of AZD1222 and about 26 received two doses of the MenACWY control vaccine. Trial participants were enrolled into age subgroups of 18-55, 56-69 and 70-plus years, which contained roughly 150, 30 and 60 TCR-sequenced participants, respectively.

On this clone itself: It has no known antigen specificity. No base quality values were provided; no much bigger clone lies one nucleotide off.

The sample's time point, from its label and the paper: baseline before first vaccination. Vaccinee samples came from UK trials COV001 and COV002, including a single-blind randomized controlled phase 2/3 trial of AZD1222 (ChAdOx1 nCoV-19) in healthy adults. For TCRbeta chain sequencing, PBMC samples were collected from trial participants at day 0 and at day 28 after the second dose. The CDR3 regions of human TCRbeta chains were analyzed by immunosequencing. Concerning the study's data processing: TCRs in the repertoires were matched against a reference library of SARS-CoV-2-specific TCRs that had been generated with the MIRA antigen-specificity platform. Breadth was defined as the fraction of unique TCRs that were SARS-CoV-2-associated, and depth was defined as the fraction of total T cells that were SARS-CoV-2-associated. Each spike-specific TCR was assigned to its reactive spike region and to a CD4 or CD8 class using the MIRA data. Log10-transformed breadth and depth values were compared by one-way ANOVA with Sidak's multiple comparisons tests. As stored in TCRdb, this immuneACCESS dataset retains in-frame rearrangements with V and J assigned. A fraction of the clones does not appear; measured against another copy, unresolved V genes explain less than half of the discrepancy, and the remainder lacks a known reason. That table supplies the V and J calls and clone size; D and trimming were determined from the DNA. The sample table shows 200,000 or so clones, and 80% to 95% are seen once. Of the sample, more than 9% falls within the top ten clones.

The CDR1 and CDR2 encoded by the germline V gene are SGHRS and YFSETQ. V is pared back by 4 bases and J by 5 bases, with 15 bases lying between the germline termini. The CDR3 covers 14 residues, taking in both the cysteine and the phenylalanine. Just CDR3 DNA is preserved here, 42 bases in frame from base 1. Broader findings and caveats from the paper: CD4 TCRs associated with the vaccine covered the entire spike protein, and the dominant responses were in regions 160-218 and 743-854. In the small 56-69-year group, the increase in depth fell short of significance, most likely because of low power. Reportedly, close to half of the unique spike-specific TCRs recognized epitopes lying outside the regions that are mutated in the B.1.351 and B.1.1.7 variants. After two AZD1222 doses, spike-specific TCR breadth and depth were significantly higher than at day 0 and than in MenACWY recipients. Because no day 14 peak-response samples were available, repertoires were characterized only after the peak T cell response. Most participants were white British and females outnumbered males, and the authors suggested that clonal diversity may have been underestimated. Conclusions about previously exposed vaccinees were limited because only a handful of AZD1222 recipients were SARS-CoV-2 seropositive at baseline.

The starting material was peripheral blood, obtained on day 0 of AZD1222 vaccination. The source of this sequence is an adult in good health. Rearrangement joined TRBV5-1 to TRBJ1-2, and perhaps TRBD1 as D gene, on 5 matching bases. The sequence in DNA is TGCGCCAGCAGCCTTTCGGGACGGAGTTATGGCTACACCTTC. Translation gives CASSLSGRSYGYTF.